This T cell receptor (beta chain) was identified during a study of T cell changes during pregnancy in multiple sclerosis. V dropped 4 bases and J dropped 0; count of bases not matched to a gene: 4. Germline loops: CDR1 SEHNR, CDR2 FQNEAQ (reference sequence). CDR3 length: 15 amino acids. This clone was detected once. Profiled with immunoSEQ multiplex PCR; TCRdb holds only in-frame clones, not every one. This repertoire shows under 65,000 clones, around 92% found once; its top ten account for about 0.6%. The J gene is TRBJ2-3, the V gene TRBV7-9, with TRBD2 identical over 7 bases. This TCR was recovered from a female donor with multiple sclerosis, enrolled in a pregnancy study. Sequencing was performed on CD4+ T cells from peripheral blood mononuclear cells, taken after pregnancy. The DNA of the CDR3 is TGTGCCAGCAGCTCGACTAGCCTTAGCACAGATACGCAGTATTTT. It yields the protein CASSSTSLSTDTQYF.